This T cell receptor (beta chain) was captured in a study of T cell clones after liver transplantation. Sequencing of dividing CFSE-low cells from the MLR defined alloreactive TCRbeta sequences. Pre-transplant recipient cells met graft donor PBMCs, splenocytes, lymph-node cells, or third-party PBMCs. This CDR3 spans 14 amino acids. Trimming cost V 2 bases and J 5 bases, with 9 bases left between them. CDR1 is MNHEY and CDR2 is SMNVEV in the germline V gene (reference sequence). TCRdb's copy holds only in-frame clones and misses some; the assay was immunoSEQ multiplex PCR. The table lists around 4,900 clones, about two fifths of them singletons. Note on this clone: Its antigen is still unknown.

The V gene is TRBV27, the J gene TRBJ1-4, with D hard to call. The receptor comes from a human patient who received a liver transplant. Some T cells may be supplied by the graft donor. Sequencing was performed on CD4+ T cells from cultured PBMCs. The CDR3 coding sequence is TGTGCCAGCAGTTTACATGGGGAGAATGAAAAACTGTTTTTT. Its translation: CASSLHGENEKLFF.